Following are 22 T cell receptor beta chains from one sample sequenced in a study of tumor-infiltrating lymphocytes in primary liver carcinoma. Without any cell sorting, about 20-32 mg of bulk tissue yielded co-extracted RNA and DNA. Total RNA (approximately 500 ng) served as template for TCR beta cDNA synthesis primed by a constant-region primer. Researchers made the TCR beta libraries by running three nested multiplex PCR rounds with slightly modified ARM-PCR. Amplification in the first two PCR rounds was performed using TRBV1-TRBV30 forward primers and a C-beta reverse primer for 10 cycles each. In TCRdb, the multiplex PCR reads were re-called with MiXCR into one record per CDR3 protein. In the table there are approximately 110,000 distinct CDR3 sequences, 65% of which are singletons. Input material: liver tumor tissue from sampling region 1. The subset denotes: tumor region T1, superior pole. The receptors here all came from a woman in her sixties or seventies with primary liver carcinoma and hepatitis B virus infection.

Note on this clonotype: Germline and junction disagree at one end, which may indicate a read error. This rearrangement joins TRBV6-2 or TRBV6-3 to TRBJ1-2; D not resolved. CDR3 length equals 14 residues. Germline CDR1 and CDR2: MNHEY and SVGEGT. The chain's CDR3 is CASKRITLNYGYIF. The DNA of the CDR3 is TGTGCCAGCAAAAGGATAACCCTAAACTATGGCTACATCTTC.

This clonotype was counted ten times or more. This rearrangement joins TRBV11-2 to TRBJ2-1, with D perhaps TRBD2 (6 bases). The CDR3 is made up of 16 amino acids. The germline V and J ends were trimmed by 1 base and 0 bases, with 10 bases remaining between them. CDR1 and CDR2 (germline): SGHAT, FQNNGV. CDR3 region: CASSLGGESSYNEQFF. Here the CDR3 DNA reads TGTGCCAGCAGCTTAGGGGGGGAGAGCTCCTACAATGAGCAGTTCTTC. The variable domain in full, completed from reference TRBV11-2 and TRBJ2-1, reads EAGVAQSPRYKIIEKRQSVAFWCNPISGHATLYWYQQILGQGPKLLIQFQNNGVVDDSQLPKDRFSAERLKGVDSTLKIQPAKLEDSAVYLCASSLGGESSYNEQFFGPGTRLTVL.

The chain employs TRBV11-2 and TRBJ2-1, with D possibly called TRBD1 or TRBD2 (6 bases each). The CDR3 is made up of 16 amino acids. V gave up 9 bases and J gave up 4 bases, with 22 bases separating them. Germline CDR1 and CDR2: SGHAT and FQNNGV. The CDR3 sequence: CASGLEWQGTYNEQFF. CDR3 nucleotide sequence: TGTGCCAGTGGCTTAGAGTGGCAGGGGACTTACAATGAGCAGTTCTTC.

This clonotype was found many times. This rearrangement joins TRBV6-5 to TRBJ1-2; 7 nucleotides agree with TRBD1. In germline, CDR1 is MNHEY, CDR2 SVGAGI. The CDR3 covers 14 residues. With 2 bases clipped from V and 3 bases from J, the junction kept 3 bases outside the gene matches. The DNA of the CDR3 is TGTGCCAGCAGTTACGAGGGGGCGGACTATGGCTACACCTTC. Translation: CASSYEGADYGYTF.

This chain links TRBV11-2 with TRBJ2-1, with a possible D match to TRBD2 (7 bases). Trimming took 5 bases from V and 8 from J, leaving 22 bases between them. The germline V gene encodes CDR1 SGHAT and CDR2 FQNNGV. The CDR3 contains 16 residues. The CDR3 DNA reads TGTGCCAGCAGCCGAAGAACGGGGGGCAGTGTGGATGAGCAGTTCTTC. It yields the protein CASSRRTGGSVDEQFF.

This clonotype was picked up a small number of times. Given a much more abundant clone one base away, this may be a read error. The gene calls are TRBV29-1 and TRBJ1-2; 7 bases line up with TRBD1. The length of the CDR3 is 14 residues. Looked up from germline, CDR1 is SQVTM and CDR2 is ANQGSEA. The CDR3 here is CSVDGQGGWYGYPF. CDR3 nucleotide sequence: TGCAGCGTTGACGGCCAGGGGGGATGGTATGGCTACCCCTTC.

This clonotype has at least ten counts. V and J are TRBV5-4 and TRBJ2-2, with unresolved D. This CDR3 is 12 amino acids long. From germline, CDR1 is SGHNT and CDR2 YYREEE (reference sequence). The V end was cut by 1 base, the J end by 4 bases, with 2 bases between. This chain's CDR3 is CASSLTTGELFF. The CDR3 nucleotides are TGTGCCAGCAGCTTGACCACCGGGGAGCTGTTTTTT. Complete variable domain (other parts from reference TRBV5-4 and TRBJ2-2): ETGVTQSPTHLIKTRGQQVTLRCSSQSGHNTVSWYQQALGQGPQFIFQYYREEENGRGNFPPRFSGLQFPNYSSELNVNALELDDSALYLCASSLTTGELFFGEGSRLTVL.

Concerning this clonotype: The CDR3 ends on some other residue instead of the conserved phenylalanine or tryptophan, so this is likely a read error. The chain recombines TRBV12-3 or TRBV12-4 with TRBJ2-5, with a weak D call TRBD1 (6 bases). This CDR3 contains 13 residues. CDR3 region: CAGSLGGQETQYY. The CDR3 nucleotides are TGTGCCGGCAGTTTAGGGGGACAAGAGACCCAGTACTAC.

The CDR3 loop reads CASSLDLAWGGYF. The CDR3, as DNA: TGTGCCAGCAGCTTAGATCTGGCCTGGGGGGGGTACTTC. The V gene is TRBV11-2, the J gene TRBJ2-7, with 7 bases aligning to TRBD2. The CDR3 spans 13 residues. The germline V gene has CDR1 SGHAT and CDR2 FQNNGV. The V gene end was trimmed by 0 bases and the J gene end by 12 bases; junction bases not matched to a gene: 8.

Regarding this clonotype: The germline gene is not matched at one end of the junction; a read error may be the cause. The rearrangement links TRBV4-1 to TRBJ2-1; 7 bases are a match to TRBD1. The CDR3 spans 21 residues. CDR1 is MGHRA and CDR2 is YSYEKL in the germline V gene. In DNA form, the CDR3 reads TGCGCCAGTAGCCAAGAGCGAGGGGGCCCACGGAGTTTCATCTCCTACAATGAGCAGTTCTTC. This sequence encodes CASSQERGGPRSFISYNEQFF.

Concerning this clonotype: A junction boundary mismatches the germline segment, possibly from a read error. CDR3 in amino acids: CIVDRGQETQYF. The CDR3 DNA reads as TGCATCGTTGACCGAGGACAAGAGACCCAGTATTTC. The chain has TRBV29-1 and TRBJ2-5; perhaps TRBD1 as D (5 bases). CDR1 is SQVTM, CDR2 ANQGSEA, per germline. The CDR3 has 12 amino acids.

As for this clonotype: A much larger clone differs from this one at a single base, so this may be a read error. The chain has TRBV5-1 and TRBJ2-7, with D maybe TRBD2 (5 bases). Germline V gene sequence: CDR1 SGHRS, CDR2 YFSETQ. The CDR3 contains 12 residues. The CDR3 nucleotides read TGCGCCACCATGGGGAGCAACTACGAGCAGTGCTTC. Amino acids: CATMGSNYEQCF.

Turning to this clonotype: A single base separates this from a much larger clone, so it may be a read error. The chain recombines TRBV12-3 or TRBV12-4 with TRBJ1-1, with 7 nucleotides matching TRBD1. The junction had 4 bases not matched to a gene; V was cut back by 2 bases and J by 4 bases. The CDR3 consists of 14 residues. The CDR3 DNA reads TGTGCCAGCAGTTTAAGGGGGCGAGGCACTGAAGCTTTCTTT. Encoded protein: CASSLRGRGTEAFF.

Comments on this clonotype: A much larger clone differs from this one at a single base, so this may be a read error. This CDR3 is CASSYAPSGQGAYEQYF. The CDR3, as DNA: TGTGCCAGCAGTTACGCGCCCTCGGGACAGGGTGCTTACGAGCAGTACTTC. This sequence joins TRBV6-5 and TRBJ2-7; TRBD1 matches 9 bases. CDR3 length: 17 amino acids. V dropped 2 bases and J dropped 4; count of bases not matched to a gene: 12. CDR1 and CDR2 (germline): MNHEY, SVGAGI.

This clonotype was observed many times. V usage is TRBV11-2 and J usage is TRBJ2-7; D gene ambiguous. The ends were cut back, 0 bases at V and 4 bases at J, with 10 bases in the middle. The CDR3 has 14 residues. The V gene's germline CDR1 is SGHAT and CDR2 FQNNGV. The CDR3 nucleotides read TGTGCCAGCAGCTTAGAGGGAAAATTTTACGAGCAGTACTTC. Protein sequence: CASSLEGKFYEQYF.

The sample holds many counts of this clonotype. The chain has TRBV6-6 and TRBJ1-1; D might be TRBD1 (5 bases). CDR3 size: 14 residues. Germline values: CDR1 MNHNY, CDR2 SVGAGI (reference sequence). Trimming shortened V by 8 bases and J by 4 bases, and 17 bases separated the two germline ends. The CDR3 here is CASLNSGQATEAFF. In nucleotides, the CDR3 is TGTGCCAGCCTTAACTCCGGACAAGCCACTGAAGCTTTCTTT.

A few counts support this clonotype. The chain recombines TRBV7-8 with TRBJ2-1, with D tentatively TRBD2 (6 bases). The V gene's germline CDR1 is SGHVS and CDR2 FQNEAQ. The CDR3 has 16 residues. The ends were cut back, 2 bases at V and 0 bases at J, with 11 bases in the middle. CDR3 protein: CASSLYPGSSYNEQFF. CDR3 coding DNA: TGTGCCAGCAGCTTATATCCCGGGAGCTCCTACAATGAGCAGTTCTTC.

The chain employs TRBV28 and TRBJ2-7; D not certain. Germline CDR1 is MDHEN and CDR2 is SYDVKM. CDR3 length: 12 amino acids. Trimming took 6 bases from V and 4 from J, leaving 10 bases between them. CDR3 sequence reads: CASRPGRYEQYF. In nucleotides, the CDR3 is TGTGCCAGCAGGCCGGGTCGGTACGAGCAGTACTTC.

Points on this clonotype: At one end, the junction sequence differs from germline, possibly due to a read error. The rearrangement links TRBV14 to TRBJ2-1; possibly TRBD1 for D (6 bases). CDR1 and CDR2 (germline): SGHDN, FVKESK. CDR3 length: 15 amino acids. The CDR3 DNA is TGTGCCAGCAGCAGAGGGGGACCGCCGCAAAATGAGCCGTTCTTC. This codes for CASSRGGPPQNEPFF.

V gene TRBV7-8 combines with J gene TRBJ2-2; 7 nucleotides match TRBD2. Losses at the gene ends were 4 bases for V and 7 bases for J; bases not matched to a gene: 12. The germline V gene encodes CDR1 SGHVS and CDR2 FQNEAQ. The CDR3 runs to 16 residues. The CDR3 sequence is CASSSALAEESGELFF. The CDR3 DNA reads TGTGCCAGCAGCTCTGCTCTAGCGGAAGAAAGCGGGGAGCTGTTTTTT.

As for this clonotype: Just one base apart from a much larger clone, this may be a read error. The rearrangement joins TRBV5-4 to TRBJ2-3, with TRBD2 matching over 13 bases. The CDR3 has 17 amino acids. Per germline, CDR1 SGHNT and CDR2 YYREEE (reference sequence). The CDR3 DNA is TGTGCCAACAGCTCGGGACTAGCGGGGCCAAACACAGATACGCAGTATTTT. Translating it yields CANSSGLAGPNTDTQYF.

The V call is TRBV29-1, the J call TRBJ2-1, with D unresolved. The CDR3 has 11 residues. Germline V CDR1 and CDR2: SQVTM, ANQGSEA. This chain's CDR3 is CGVETYNEQFF. DNA for the CDR3: TGCGGTGTTGAGACCTACAATGAGCAGTTCTTC.